The 10 T cell receptor beta chains given below trace back to one sample, sequenced in a study of blood T cell repertoires in COVID-19 (dated by TCRdb to 2018 to 2020). Library method: the immunoSEQ multiplex PCR assay. What TCRdb holds here is the immuneACCESS table cut down to in-frame rearrangements. Part of the clones is not present; checked against another copy, under half of the missing clones reflect an unresolved V gene, and the others are unexplained. This sample is represented by about 390,000 clones; around nine tenths of them were singletons. Roughly 10% of the sample rests with the top ten. The sample taken for sequencing was PBMCs or T cells enriched from blood (not recorded which). The origin of the receptors is a woman between 45 and 60 years old who had recovered from COVID-19.

The rearrangement uses TRBV28 and TRBJ2-7; 7 bases are a match to TRBD1. Per the germline V gene, CDR1 is MDHEN and CDR2 is SYDVKM. CDR3 size: 13 residues. The trim removed 6 bases at V and 6 bases at J, leaving 8 bases unmatched. The CDR3 protein is CASRPTTGSEQYF. DNA for the CDR3: TGTGCCAGCAGACCGACGACAGGGAGCGAGCAGTACTTC.

The chain recombines TRBV27 with TRBJ1-4, with 7 bases aligning to TRBD1. V trimming: 8 bases; J trimming: 10 bases; junction bases outside the gene matches: 16. The CDR3 loop spans 15 amino acids. Germline CDR1 is MNHEY and CDR2 is SMNVEV (reference sequence). The CDR3 nucleotides read TGTGCCAGCCGCGGGACAGACGGTACGTTTGGAAAACTGTTTTTT. Amino acids: CASRGTDGTFGKLFF.

V usage is TRBV10-3 and J usage is TRBJ2-7; 7 bases fit TRBD1. Germline V gene lookup returns CDR1 ENHRY and CDR2 SYGVKD. The CDR3 has 14 residues. Losses at the gene ends were 8 bases for V and 4 bases for J; bases not matched to a gene: 11. Written as DNA, the CDR3 is TGTGCCATCGCACCAGGGACAGAGATTTACGAGCAGTACTTC. Translated: CAIAPGTEIYEQYF.

This rearrangement joins TRBV7-8 to TRBJ2-2; TRBD1 matches at 8 bases. After removal of 4 bases from V and 11 bases from J, the junction contained 9 bases not matched to a gene. Germline CDR1 and CDR2: SGHVS and FQNEAQ. The length of the CDR3 is 14 residues. DNA of the CDR3: TGTGCCAGCAGCTCCCGGGACAGGTCGCTCGAGCTGTTTTTT. Translation: CASSSRDRSLELFF.

This clone was counted only a few times. The J gene is TRBJ1-5, the V gene TRBV7-8, with 8 bases fitting TRBD1. Looked up from germline, CDR1 is SGHVS and CDR2 is FQNEAQ. With 3 bases clipped from V and 1 base from J, the junction kept 8 bases outside the gene matches. The CDR3 is made up of 17 amino acids. Here the CDR3 reads CASSFISGGRSNQPQHF. The CDR3 nucleotides are TGTGCCAGCAGCTTTATTTCAGGGGGCCGAAGCAATCAGCCCCAGCATTTT.

The chain combines TRBV19 with TRBJ1-5; D uncertain. This CDR3 spans 13 amino acids. Germline V gene sequence: CDR1 LNHDA, CDR2 SQIVND (reference sequence). Trimming took off 11 bases at V and 6 bases at J, with 17 bases between the two ends. CDR3 in DNA: TGTGCCGCCAGTCTGAATCCCACTCAGCCCCAGCATTTT. This gives the protein CAASLNPTQPQHF.

CDR3 sequence (DNA): TGTGCCAGCAGGGAGACAGGGTCTTACAATGAGCAGTTCTTC. Protein product: CASRETGSYNEQFF. The chain uses TRBV2 and TRBJ2-1; 7 bases align to TRBD1. This CDR3 comprises 14 residues. Germline V gene lookup returns CDR1 SNHLY and CDR2 FYNNEI. V dropped 6 bases and J dropped 4; count of bases not matched to a gene: 6.

This sequence joins TRBV10-1 and TRBJ1-5, with D maybe TRBD1 (6 bases). The CDR3 runs to 14 residues. V dropped 7 bases and J dropped 7 bases, with 17 bases sitting between them. Germline-derived CDR1 and CDR2 are WNHNN and SYGVQD (reference sequence). The CDR3 region is CASNRQGGPQPQHF. DNA of the CDR3: TGCGCCAGCAATCGGCAAGGGGGTCCCCAGCCCCAGCATTTT.

This clone came up once. This chain joins TRBV19 and TRBJ1-6; TRBD1 agrees at 8 bases. CDR3 length: 14 residues. After removal of 3 bases from V and 10 bases from J, the junction contained 5 bases not matched to a gene. The germline V gene encodes CDR1 LNHDA and CDR2 SQIVND (reference sequence). The CDR3 DNA follows: TGTGCCAGTAGTATGGGACAGGAAGGATCACCCCTCCACTTT. Translating gives CASSMGQEGSPLHF.

This clone was observed once. This chain uses TRBV24-1 with TRBJ2-1; 12 bases match TRBD1. The germline CDR1 and CDR2 sequences are KGHDR and SFDVKD. This CDR3 is built from 17 residues. J was trimmed by 9 bases and V by 1 base; bases with no gene match: 9. The CDR3 spells CATSDLGSGQGAREQFF. The CDR3 DNA is TGTGCCACCAGTGATTTAGGATCGGGACAGGGGGCGCGTGAGCAGTTCTTC.